Below are 30 T cell receptor beta chains sequenced from a single sample in a study of vaccination effects on CD4 cells after COVID-19. CD4+ T cells specific for antigen were expanded with viral peptide pools by the ViraFEST assay before sequencing. Following 10 days of culture, CD4+ T cells were isolated. Vaccine administered to participants consisted of two doses of either BNT162b2 or mRNA-1273. Which antigens these TCRs recognize remains unknown. TCRdb's table, derived via immunoSEQ multiplex PCR, lists solely in-frame clones and lacks some. The data contain more than 20,000 clones, almost 80% of them singletons. The sample consisted of CD4+ T cells from PBMCs cultured with SARS-CoV-2 spike peptides, taken after COVID-19 vaccination. Receptors were obtained from a human donor who received a COVID-19 vaccine. Some clones in this sample may be carry-over from other donors' samples.

J is TRBJ2-3 and V is TRBV4-3; the match to TRBD2 covers 8 bases. Germline lookup yields CDR1 LGHNA and CDR2 YSLEER. Trimming cost V 3 bases and J 5 bases; bases outside gene matches: 7. The CDR3 spans 15 residues. The chain's CDR3 is CASSHTGGPGDTQYF. The CDR3 DNA is TGCGCCAGCAGCCACACGGGGGGGCCCGGAGATACGCAGTATTTT.

This clone is a singleton in its sample. This chain uses TRBV7-2 with TRBJ2-2, with 7 bases matching TRBD1. The CDR3 sequence is 17 residues long. Looked up from germline, CDR1 is SGHTA and CDR2 is FQGNSA. The V gene end was trimmed by 5 bases and the J gene end by 4 bases; junction bases not matched to a gene: 13. CDR3: CASSKRQGLAITGELFF. CDR3 nucleotide sequence: TGTGCCAGCAGCAAACGACAGGGCCTCGCGATCACCGGGGAGCTGTTTTTT.

The chain couples TRBV2 to TRBJ2-7; D perhaps matches TRBD2 (5 bases). This CDR3 has 13 residues. V dropped 6 bases and J dropped 0 bases, with 9 bases sitting between them. The germline CDR1 and CDR2 sequences are SNHLY and FYNNEI. CDR3: CASRGEGSYEQYV. In DNA form, the CDR3 reads TGTGCCAGCAGGGGAGAGGGCTCCTACGAGCAGTACGTC.

The CDR3 loop is CAISPGQGYGYTF. The CDR3 DNA reads as TGTGCCATCAGTCCGGGACAGGGCTATGGCTACACCTTC. The chain is built from TRBV10-3 and TRBJ1-2; 9 positions agree with TRBD1. Unmatched junction bases numbered 2, after V lost 5 bases and J lost 4 bases. The CDR3 contains 13 residues. The germline V gene has CDR1 ENHRY and CDR2 SYGVKD.

This clone was seen only once. The gene calls are TRBV21-1 and TRBJ2-1; the DNA was not used to check the table's D call, TRBD2. TRBV21-1 is marked as a pseudogene. The CDR3 has 19 amino acids. The CDR3 nucleotides read TGTGCCAGCACCATGATCACCACTAGCGGGGGGGCCGACCGGGGTGAGCAGTTCTTC. This encodes CASTMITTSGGADRGEQFF.

The rearrangement links TRBV5-4 to TRBJ2-1; 8 bases are shared with TRBD2. The V gene's germline CDR1 is SGHNT and CDR2 YYREEE (reference sequence). V trimming: 0 bases; J trimming: 1 base; junction bases outside the gene matches: 3. The CDR3 totals 16 residues. The CDR3 sequence is CASSLAGGGSYNEQFF. As DNA, the CDR3 is TGTGCCAGCAGCTTGGCCGGCGGGGGGTCCTACAATGAGCAGTTCTTC.

The chain carries TRBV3-1 (or the pseudogene TRBV3-2) and TRBJ2-1; D may match TRBD1 or TRBD2 (5 bases each). The V gene lost 4 bases and the J gene lost 0 bases, with 10 bases spanning the gap. CDR3 size: 15 residues. The germline CDR1 and CDR2 sequences are LGHDT and YNNKEL (reference sequence). The CDR3, as DNA: TGTGCCAGCAGCCTCTTGAGGGGCTCCTACAATGAGCAGTTCTTC. Encoded protein: CASSLLRGSYNEQFF.

The V and J genes are TRBV18 and TRBJ1-3; 7 nucleotides match TRBD1. The length of the CDR3 is 16 residues. The V and J ends lost 4 bases and 0 bases, in that order; junction bases with no gene match: 6. The germline gives CDR1 KGHSH, CDR2 LQKENI. The CDR3 bases are TGTGCCAGCTCACGAGGGACAGTCGACTCTGGAAACACCATATATTTT. Translation: CASSRGTVDSGNTIYF.

The genes are TRBV29-1 and TRBJ2-1; 16 bases are a match to TRBD2. Unmatched junction bases numbered 8, after V lost 7 bases and J lost 2 bases. The germline V gene has CDR1 SQVTM and CDR2 ANQGSEA. CDR3 length equals 17 residues. The DNA for the CDR3 is TGCAGCGCCGGGACTAGCGGGGGGGCTGGAACCTACAATGAGCAGTTCTTC. Its protein product is CSAGTSGGAGTYNEQFF.

The chain employs TRBV30 and TRBJ1-5; tentative D call: TRBD1 (5 bases). CDR1 is GTSNPN and CDR2 is SVGIG in the germline V gene (reference sequence). This CDR3 region has 13 residues. Trimming shortened V by 3 bases and J by 7 bases, and 13 bases separated the two germline ends. The CDR3 sequence is CAWRMGVGQPQHF. The CDR3 coding sequence is TGTGCCTGGAGGATGGGGGTGGGACAGCCCCAGCATTTT.

The rearrangement links TRBV5-4 to TRBJ2-2; the match to TRBD1 covers 8 bases. J gave up 7 bases and V 3 bases, and 11 bases lay outside the gene matches. The CDR3 is 16 residues long. Germline CDR1 SGHNT, CDR2 YYREEE (reference sequence). CDR3: CASSWDTDREGGELFF. The CDR3 bases are TGTGCCAGCAGCTGGGACACGGACAGGGAAGGCGGGGAGCTGTTTTTT.

This clone occurred once. The chain employs TRBV28 and TRBJ1-1; D is undetermined. Germline CDR1 is MDHEN and CDR2 is SYDVKM. Trimming took off 10 bases at V and 1 base at J, with 7 bases between the two ends. The CDR3 has 11 residues. CDR3 protein: CATARNTEAFF. In DNA form, the CDR3 reads TGTGCCACCGCTAGGAACACTGAAGCTTTCTTT.

The genes are TRBV6-5 and TRBJ1-6; unclear D gene. V was clipped by 7 bases and J by 8 bases, with 15 bases between them. The CDR3 covers 14 residues. The germline gives CDR1 MNHEY, CDR2 SVGAGI. The CDR3 here is CASTSGWGDSPLHF. The CDR3 DNA follows: TGTGCCAGCACCTCGGGGTGGGGAGATTCACCCCTCCACTTT.

The CDR3 region is CSASPRGGVDTQYF. CDR3 DNA: TGCAGTGCTAGTCCTCGGGGGGGCGTAGATACGCAGTATTTT. The chain joins TRBV20-1 to TRBJ2-3, with TRBD2 matching 8 bases. This CDR3 spans 14 amino acids. CDR1 and CDR2 from the germline V gene are DFQATT and SNEGSKA (reference sequence). V was pared by 3 bases and J by 5 bases, with 7 bases of the junction left unmatched.

V usage is TRBV29-1 and J usage is TRBJ1-2; no definite D call. The CDR3 contains 18 residues. Per the germline V gene, CDR1 is SQVTM and CDR2 is ANQGSEA. With 0 bases removed from V and 2 bases from J, the gap between germline ends came to 22 bases. The CDR3 nucleotides are TGCAGCGTTGAAGATCGGCCCCGGCAATTGGAGAGAAACTATGGCTACACCTTC. Protein sequence: CSVEDRPRQLERNYGYTF. The whole variable domain, filled in from reference TRBV29-1 and TRBJ1-2, reads SAVISQKPSRDICQRGTSLTIQCQVDSQVTMMFWYRQQPGQSLTLIATANQGSEATYESGFVIDKFPISRPNLTFSTLTVSNMSPEDSSIYLCSVEDRPRQLERNYGYTFGSGTRLTVV.

The rearrangement links TRBV27 to TRBJ1-2; D is perhaps TRBD1 (5 bases). Trimming cost V 6 bases and J 4 bases, with 15 bases left between them. The CDR3 loop spans 14 amino acids. Germline V gene data show CDR1 as MNHEY and CDR2 as SMNVEV (reference sequence). CDR3 protein: CASRTSRGAYGYTF. CDR3 nucleotide sequence: TGTGCCAGCAGGACTTCTCGCGGGGCCTATGGCTACACCTTC.

This clone is categorized as hyperexpanded. The chain couples TRBV7-3 to TRBJ2-1; D gene ambiguous. The CDR3 has 14 amino acids. Germline V CDR1 and CDR2: SGHTA, FQGTGA. V was clipped by 5 bases and J by 0 bases, with 8 bases between them. CDR3 DNA: TGTGCCAGCAGCCAAGGCTCCTCCTACAATGAGCAGTTCTTC. Its translation is CASSQGSSYNEQFF.

V and J are TRBV7-3 and TRBJ1-6; tentative D call: TRBD1 (5 bases). Germline loops: CDR1 SGHTA, CDR2 FQGTGA. CDR3 size: 14 residues. The V and J ends lost 4 bases and 7 bases respectively, with 11 bases between them. The CDR3 reads CASSSLGRNSPLHF. The CDR3 nucleotides are TGTGCCAGCAGCTCCTTGGGACGGAATTCACCCCTCCACTTT.

This rearrangement joins TRBV15 to TRBJ1-2; D is uncertain. V was shortened by 0 bases and J by 7 bases, with 15 bases between the two germline ends. CDR3 length: 15 amino acids. In germline, CDR1 is LNHNV, CDR2 YYDKDF (reference sequence). CDR3 region: CATSRDVGPWRGYTF. As DNA, the CDR3 is TGTGCCACCAGCAGAGATGTCGGGCCGTGGCGTGGCTACACCTTC.

The chain employs TRBV24-1 and TRBJ2-4; the D is unclear. The V gene's germline CDR1 is KGHDR and CDR2 SFDVKD. The CDR3 contains 15 residues. The germline V and J ends were trimmed by 4 bases and 1 base, with 10 bases remaining between them. CDR3 sequence (DNA): TGTGCCACCAGTGACCCTAGTTACGCCAAAAACATTCAGTACTTC. It specifies CATSDPSYAKNIQYF.

V and J are TRBV2 and TRBJ2-7; 9 bases are shared with TRBD2. The germline V gene encodes CDR1 SNHLY and CDR2 FYNNEI. The CDR3 covers 13 residues. CDR3 region: CASSQAGGYEQYV. CDR3 sequence (DNA): TGTGCCAGCAGTCAAGCGGGGGGCTACGAGCAGTACGTC.

This sequence joins TRBV12-5 and TRBJ1-1; tentative D call: TRBD1 (5 bases). The CDR3 consists of 14 residues. Between the trimmed V and J ends, which lost 2 bases and 3 bases, there was a span of 10 bases. CDR1 LGHNT and CDR2 FRNRAP come from the germline V gene. In nucleotides, the CDR3 is TGTGCTAGTGGTTTGCAGGGTGGTGACACTGAAGCTTTCTTT. This translates into CASGLQGGDTEAFF.

This rearrangement joins TRBV19 to TRBJ2-1; D is perhaps TRBD1 (6 bases). CDR1 and CDR2 (germline): LNHDA, SQIVND (reference sequence). V gave up 1 base and J gave up 7 bases, with 17 bases separating them. CDR3 length: 16 residues. The CDR3: CASSIVGTRTTNEQFF. The CDR3 DNA follows: TGTGCCAGTAGTATAGTTGGGACACGGACAACGAATGAGCAGTTCTTC.

This clone was observed once. The V gene is TRBV6-5, the J gene TRBJ1-2; D is unresolved. Deletions cut 6 bases from V and 7 bases from J, with 12 bases between. This CDR3 spans 12 amino acids. The germline gives CDR1 MNHEY, CDR2 SVGAGI. The CDR3 nucleotides are TGTGCCAGCAGAGACGGTTCTTCTGGCTACACCTTC. Protein sequence: CASRDGSSGYTF.

This clone was detected only once. The J gene is TRBJ2-7, the V gene TRBV19; 8 bases line up with TRBD1. V shed 1 base and J 2 bases; nucleotides not matched to a gene: 13. The germline CDR1 and CDR2 sequences are LNHDA and SQIVND (reference sequence). This CDR3 comprises 18 residues. DNA for the CDR3: TGTGCCAGTAGTATAGTATTTATTGGGACGGGACAGGCCTACGAGCAGTACGTC. Protein: CASSIVFIGTGQAYEQYV.

The chain recombines TRBV12-5 with TRBJ2-2; D uncertain. The V gene's germline CDR1 is LGHNT and CDR2 FRNRAP. The CDR3 loop spans 15 amino acids. V was pared by 1 base and J by 2 bases, with 8 bases between. The CDR3 DNA is TGTGCTAGTGGTTTGGGACTTTCAAACACCGGGGAGCTGTTTTTT. Its translation is CASGLGLSNTGELFF.

The chain joins TRBV16 to TRBJ1-4; D may be TRBD1 (6 bases). In germline, CDR1 is KGHSY, CDR2 FQNENV. There are 17 residues in the CDR3. Deletions cut 0 bases from V and 6 bases from J, with 17 bases between. DNA of the CDR3: TGTGCCAGCAGCCAATCGCTATCACAGGGCTTTCATGAAAAACTGTTTTTT. This translates into CASSQSLSQGFHEKLFF.

The V gene is TRBV24-1, the J gene TRBJ2-2; D is unresolved. V lost 4 bases and J 6 bases, leaving 11 bases between the germline ends. The germline gives CDR1 KGHDR, CDR2 SFDVKD. This CDR3 region has 14 residues. CDR3 sequence (DNA): TGTGCCACCAGTGACCCTCGACAACCCGGGGAGCTGTTTTTT. Its translation: CATSDPRQPGELFF.

V usage is TRBV7-9 and J usage is TRBJ1-1; no definite D call. This CDR3 comprises 13 residues. Trimming took 4 bases from V and 3 from J, leaving 9 bases between them. Germline-derived CDR1 and CDR2 are SEHNR and FQNEAQ (reference sequence). For the CDR3, the DNA is TGTGCCAGCAGCTGGAGTGGAGACACTGAAGCTTTCTTT. It encodes CASSWSGDTEAFF. The variable domain in full, completed from reference TRBV7-9 and TRBJ1-1, reads DTGVSQNPRHKITKRGQNVTFRCDPISEHNRLYWYRQTLGQGPEFLTYFQNEAQLEKSRLLSDRFSAERPKGSFSTLEIQRTEQGDSAMYLCASSWSGDTEAFFGQGTRLTVV.

This clone occurred a few times. The genes are TRBV5-1 and TRBJ2-2; the match to TRBD1 covers 10 bases. V lost 4 bases, J lost 5 bases, and 5 bases stayed unmatched. CDR1 and CDR2 (germline): SGHRS, YFSETQ. CDR3 length equals 15 residues. The CDR3 loop reads CASSIGTGVTGELFF. The CDR3, as DNA: TGCGCCAGCAGCATCGGGACAGGGGTGACCGGGGAGCTGTTTTTT.